This record looks at one T cell receptor beta chain sequence and its context. What it binds is unknown. Trimming took 0 bases from V and 5 from J; bases not matched to a gene: 4. The CDR3 has 16 residues. Germline CDR1 reads LGHNA; CDR2 reads YSLEER. The sample originates from a study of T cell responses to AZD1222 COVID-19 vaccine. Study results and caveats: Scientists sampled the repertoires only once the peak T cell response had passed. The donors showed a predominance of white British ancestry and of females, with possible underestimation of clonal diversity.

Measured with immunoSEQ multiplex PCR; TCRdb has only the in-frame clones, and not every one. The sample holds about 110,000 clones, roughly 90% seen once. The TCR originated in an adult who received the AZD1222 COVID-19 vaccine. This specimen was peripheral blood, taken 28 days after the second AZD1222 dose. The V call is TRBV4-3, the J call TRBJ1-4; 9 bases are a match to TRBD1. CDR3 amino acids: CASSQDPGTGNEKLFF. The CDR3 DNA is TGCGCCAGCAGCCAAGATCCCGGGACAGGGAATGAAAAACTGTTTTTT.